These 3 T cell receptor beta chains came from one sample sequenced in a study of technical replicates of blood from several donors. Libraries were prepared by immunoSEQ multiplex PCR; TCRdb keeps only in-frame clonotypes and omits some of them. The sample shows approximately 88,000 clones, approximately 94% of them seen only once. The sample comprised T cells isolated from PBMCs. The receptors shown here come from a human donor in good health.

This chain joins TRBV18 and TRBJ1-2, with D uncertain. The CDR3 sequence is 14 residues long. Looked up from germline, CDR1 is KGHSH and CDR2 is LQKENI. The V end was cut by 7 bases, the J end by 2 bases, with 14 bases between. This CDR3 reads CASYNLDINYGYTF. The CDR3 DNA reads as TGTGCCAGCTACAACCTCGACATAAACTATGGCTACACCTTC.

The rearrangement links TRBV10-2 to TRBJ1-1, with D possibly being TRBD1 (5 bases). Germline CDR1 WSHSY, CDR2 SAAADI. V was pared by 10 bases and J by 1 base, with 10 bases between. The CDR3 contains 12 residues. The CDR3 here is CATLQGNTEAFF. As DNA, the CDR3 is TGCGCCACCCTTCAGGGGAACACTGAAGCTTTCTTT.

The chain employs TRBV7-9 and TRBJ1-4, with 9 bases that match TRBD1. Per the germline V gene, CDR1 is SEHNR and CDR2 is FQNEAQ (reference sequence). J gave up 5 bases and V 5 bases, and 6 bases lay outside the gene matches. This CDR3 contains 15 residues. CDR3 loop: CASSLLGTGNEKLFF. CDR3 coding DNA: TGTGCCAGCAGCCTCCTCGGGACAGGGAATGAAAAACTGTTTTTT.